These 6 T cell receptor beta chains came from one sample sequenced in a study of graft-versus-host responses after intestinal transplantation. Assay used: immunoSEQ multiplex PCR; TCRdb lists only in-frame clones, some missing. The sample shows approximately 9,100 clones, roughly a third of them seen only once. Investigators plated roughly 200,000 CFSE-labeled responder cells together with roughly 200,000 irradiated stimulator cells labeled with violet dye. The material was alloreactive CD8+ T cells from a mixed lymphocyte reaction culture, obtained before transplantation. The subset denotes: CFSE-low proliferating T cells sorted from approximately six-day pre-transplant mixed lymphocyte reaction (GvH or HvG direction). These receptors all stem from a human patient who was an organ donor for intestinal transplantation.

This clone is deemed large (0.1 to 1%). This chain connects TRBV29-1 to TRBJ1-1, with a weak D call TRBD1 (6 bases). CDR1 and CDR2 (germline): SQVTM, ANQGSEA. There are 11 residues in the CDR3. The V end lost 8 bases, the J end lost 1 base, and 8 bases lay between the germline ends. CDR3: CSSDRNTEAFF. DNA of the CDR3: TGCAGCTCGGACAGGAACACTGAAGCTTTCTTT.

This clone is deemed medium-sized. This chain's CDR3 is CASSQEGTSLNEQYF. CDR3 nucleotides: TGTGCCAGCAGCCAAGAGGGGACTAGTCTCAACGAGCAGTACTTC. This rearrangement joins TRBV4-2 to TRBJ2-7, with 8 bases lining up with TRBD2. Germline-derived CDR1 and CDR2 are LGHNA and YNFKEQ. V dropped 0 bases and J dropped 5; count of bases not matched to a gene: 6. This CDR3 is built from 15 residues.

This clone came up a few times. The chain has TRBV6-4 and TRBJ2-3; TRBD2 agrees at 11 bases. Germline CDR1 is MRHNA and CDR2 is SNTAGT. Trimming at V came to 0 bases and at J to 4 bases, leaving 0 bases not matched to a gene. This CDR3 is 15 amino acids long. The CDR3 DNA follows: TGTGCCAGCAGTGACTCTAGCGGGGGGGCAGATACGCAGTATTTT. Translating it yields CASSDSSGGADTQYF.

This clone was seen more than once but under ten times. This chain's CDR3 is CASKWAGGYNEQFF. CDR3 DNA sequence: TGTGCCAGCAAGTGGGCGGGGGGGTACAATGAGCAGTTCTTC. This chain links TRBV27 with TRBJ2-1, with 9 positions matching TRBD2. V lost 7 bases and J lost 4; bases outside the gene matches: 5. CDR1 and CDR2 from the germline V gene are MNHEY and SMNVEV (reference sequence). This CDR3 is 14 amino acids long.

The CDR3 DNA sequence: TGTGCCAGCAGCATCCCTGGGGAGCGGCGGACAGATACGCAGTATTTT. Amino acid sequence: CASSIPGERRTDTQYF. The chain uses TRBV21-1 and TRBJ2-3; the table calls TRBD2, which could not be checked here. TRBV21-1 corresponds to a pseudogene. The CDR3 covers 16 residues.

This chain's CDR3 is CASSQGRTIPSTDTQYF. Here the CDR3 DNA reads TGCGCCAGCAGCCAAGGTCGGACTATTCCGAGCACAGATACGCAGTATTTT. J is TRBJ2-3 and V is TRBV4-1; perhaps TRBD2 as D (6 bases). Germline CDR1 MGHRA, CDR2 YSYEKL. This CDR3 has 17 amino acids. The V and J ends lost 1 base and 0 bases respectively, with 14 bases between them.